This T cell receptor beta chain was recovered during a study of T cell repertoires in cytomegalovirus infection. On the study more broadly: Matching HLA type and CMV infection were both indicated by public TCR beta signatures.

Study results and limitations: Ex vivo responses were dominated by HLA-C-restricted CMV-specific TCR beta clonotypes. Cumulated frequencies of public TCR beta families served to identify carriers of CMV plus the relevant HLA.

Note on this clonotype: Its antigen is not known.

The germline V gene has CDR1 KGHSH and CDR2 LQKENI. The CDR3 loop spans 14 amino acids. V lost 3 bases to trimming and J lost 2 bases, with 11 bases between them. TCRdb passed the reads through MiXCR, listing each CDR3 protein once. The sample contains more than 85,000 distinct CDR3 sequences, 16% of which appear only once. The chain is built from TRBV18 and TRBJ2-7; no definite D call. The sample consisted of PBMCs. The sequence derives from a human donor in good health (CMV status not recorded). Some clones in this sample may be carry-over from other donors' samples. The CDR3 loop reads CASSPVQATYEQYF. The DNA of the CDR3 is TGTGCCAGCTCACCGGTACAAGCAACCTACGAGCAGTACTTC.